This is a list of T cell receptor beta chains from one sample in a study of memory CD8 T cells in hepatitis C reinfection. TCRdb's copy holds only in-frame clones and misses some; the assay was immunoSEQ multiplex PCR. This table holds tens of thousands of clones, just under 90% found once. Sequencing input: naive CD8+ T cells sorted from blood. The receptors originated from a man aged 18 to 29 with hepatitis C virus infection. Both conserved end residues are part of each CDR3. Fields, in order: V gene, D gene, J gene, clone size, CDR3 DNA, CDR3 protein. A D gene is named only where the DNA matches it firmly. Only part of the rows carry a size: once, few, many, or a class if the clone is expanded.

v_call: TRBV18
d_call: NA
j_call: TRBJ2-3
clone_size: once
cdr3_nt: TGTGCCAGCTCACCACCGGAGGGGGCGATTGGCACAGATACGCAGTATTTT
cdr3_aa: CASSPPEGAIGTDTQYF

v_call: TRBV28
d_call: NA
j_call: TRBJ2-7
clone_size: NA
cdr3_nt: TGTGCCAGCAGTAGCCCTGGGGAGGGGGGCTCCTACGAGCAGTACTTC
cdr3_aa: CASSSPGEGGSYEQYF

v_call: TRBV7-9
d_call: TRBD2
j_call: TRBJ2-1
clone_size: NA
cdr3_nt: TGTGCCAGCAGCTTAGACCTTAAAGCGGGGGGGTTCCACAATGAGCAGTTCTTC
cdr3_aa: CASSLDLKAGGFHNEQFF

v_call: TRBV29-1
d_call: NA
j_call: TRBJ1-1
clone_size: NA
cdr3_nt: TGCAGCACCTATCCAGGCACTGAAGCTTTCTTT
cdr3_aa: CSTYPGTEAFF

v_call: TRBV6-6
d_call: NA
j_call: TRBJ1-1
clone_size: NA
cdr3_nt: TGTGCCAGCAGTTCCGGACAATGGAACACTGAAGCTTTCTTT
cdr3_aa: CASSSGQWNTEAFF

v_call: TRBV4-2
d_call: TRBD1
j_call: TRBJ2-7
clone_size: few
cdr3_nt: TGTGCCAGCAGCCAAGAAAGGGACAGCTCCTACGAGCAGTACTTC
cdr3_aa: CASSQERDSSYEQYF

v_call: TRBV28
d_call: NA
j_call: TRBJ2-1
clone_size: NA
cdr3_nt: TGTGCCAGCAGCTACCTCGGACTCAACAATGAGCAGTTCTTC
cdr3_aa: CASSYLGLNNEQFF

v_call: TRBV6-5
d_call: TRBD1
j_call: TRBJ1-2
clone_size: NA
cdr3_nt: TGTGCCAGCAGTTCACAGGGGGCCCGGTATGGCTACACCTTC
cdr3_aa: CASSSQGARYGYTF

v_call: TRBV6-1
d_call: NA
j_call: TRBJ2-1
clone_size: NA
cdr3_nt: TGTGCCAGCAGTGAGAGGTGGGGGGATCTCGCCTACAATGAGCAGTTCTTC
cdr3_aa: CASSERWGDLAYNEQFF

v_call: TRBV28
d_call: NA
j_call: TRBJ2-2
clone_size: NA
cdr3_nt: TGTGCCAGCAGTTTCGCGGGGTTGAACACCGGGGAGCTGTTTTTT
cdr3_aa: CASSFAGLNTGELFF

v_call: TRBV6-5
d_call: TRBD1
j_call: TRBJ2-4
clone_size: NA
cdr3_nt: TGTGCCAGCACCCTAGGACAGGGGAACATTCAGTACTTC
cdr3_aa: CASTLGQGNIQYF

v_call: TRBV11-2
d_call: TRBD1
j_call: TRBJ2-3
clone_size: NA
cdr3_nt: TGTGCCAGCAGCTCAAGACAGGGGATGAGAGATACGCAGTATTTT
cdr3_aa: CASSSRQGMRDTQYF

v_call: TRBV12-5
d_call: NA
j_call: TRBJ1-1
clone_size: NA
cdr3_nt: TGTGCTAGTGGTCTATGGACAGCTTACACTGAAGCTTTCTTT
cdr3_aa: CASGLWTAYTEAFF

v_call: TRBV28
d_call: TRBD2
j_call: TRBJ2-7
clone_size: NA
cdr3_nt: TGTGCCAGCAGTCTTACCGGGACAGGACTAGCGGGAGGAGGGTACGAGCAGTACTTC
cdr3_aa: CASSLTGTGLAGGGYEQYF

v_call: TRBV7-6
d_call: NA
j_call: TRBJ1-1
clone_size: once
cdr3_nt: TGTGCCAGCAGCTTAGGGGGAGTAAACACTGAAGCTTTCTTT
cdr3_aa: CASSLGGVNTEAFF

v_call: TRBV7-6
d_call: NA
j_call: TRBJ2-3
clone_size: once
cdr3_nt: TGTGCCAGCAGCCTGGAGTCTAACACAGATACGCAGTATTTT
cdr3_aa: CASSLESNTDTQYF

v_call: TRBV5-1
d_call: TRBD2
j_call: TRBJ2-1
clone_size: NA
cdr3_nt: TGCGCCAGCAGCTTGGAGCTAGCGGGAGGCGCCTACGACAATGAGCAGTTCTTC
cdr3_aa: CASSLELAGGAYDNEQFF

v_call: TRBV7-9
d_call: TRBD1
j_call: TRBJ2-7
clone_size: once
cdr3_nt: TGTGCCAGCAGCTCCCGACAGGGGCCCCACGAGCAGTACTTC
cdr3_aa: CASSSRQGPHEQYF

v_call: TRBV7-3
d_call: TRBD2
j_call: TRBJ2-1
clone_size: NA
cdr3_nt: TGTGCCAGCAGCGCAACTAGCGGGCCCTACAATGAGCAGTTCTTC
cdr3_aa: CASSATSGPYNEQFF

v_call: TRBV6-5
d_call: NA
j_call: TRBJ2-7
clone_size: NA
cdr3_nt: TGTGCCAGCAGTTACCAAGACGGGGGCGAGCAGTACTTC
cdr3_aa: CASSYQDGGEQYF

v_call: TRBV5-1
d_call: TRBD1
j_call: TRBJ2-2
clone_size: NA
cdr3_nt: TGCGCCAGCAAACCCGGGACAGGGCCGAACACCGGGGAGCTGTTTTTT
cdr3_aa: CASKPGTGPNTGELFF

v_call: TRBV15
d_call: TRBD1
j_call: TRBJ2-1
clone_size: NA
cdr3_nt: TGTGCCACCAGCAGCGCGGACAGGGGCGATGAGCAGTTCTTC
cdr3_aa: CATSSADRGDEQFF

v_call: TRBV6-1
d_call: NA
j_call: TRBJ1-1
clone_size: NA
cdr3_nt: TGTGCCAGCAGCCCCGAGAGGTTTCACACTGAAGCTTTCTTT
cdr3_aa: CASSPERFHTEAFF

v_call: TRBV11-2
d_call: TRBD2
j_call: TRBJ2-1
clone_size: NA
cdr3_nt: TGTGCCAGCAGCTCGGGGCTAGCGGGGTGGAATGAGCAGTTCTTC
cdr3_aa: CASSSGLAGWNEQFF

v_call: TRBV14
d_call: NA
j_call: TRBJ2-1
clone_size: once
cdr3_nt: TGTGCCAGCAGCCGGACAAAGTCGACCCTATCGGATGAGCAGTTCTTC
cdr3_aa: CASSRTKSTLSDEQFF

v_call: TRBV19
d_call: TRBD1
j_call: TRBJ2-2
clone_size: NA
cdr3_nt: TGTGCCAGCTTACAGGGGCCCGGGGAGCTGTTTTTT
cdr3_aa: CASLQGPGELFF

v_call: TRBV4-1
d_call: TRBD1
j_call: TRBJ1-1
clone_size: NA
cdr3_nt: TGCGCCAGCAGCCAAGAGCAGGGGGACACTGAAGCTTTCTTT
cdr3_aa: CASSQEQGDTEAFF

v_call: TRBV6-1
d_call: TRBD1
j_call: TRBJ2-7
clone_size: NA
cdr3_nt: TGTGCCACCGGCCCTAACAGGGGGTACGAGCAGTACTTC
cdr3_aa: CATGPNRGYEQYF

v_call: TRBV9
d_call: NA
j_call: TRBJ1-5
clone_size: NA
cdr3_nt: TGTGCCAGCAACATCGGGGGGCTGGGCAATCAGCCCCAGCATTTT
cdr3_aa: CASNIGGLGNQPQHF

v_call: TRBV7-3
d_call: TRBD2
j_call: TRBJ2-1
clone_size: once
cdr3_nt: TGTGCCAGCAGTTTCGTGACTAGCGGGAGGGGTCATGAGCAGTTCTTC
cdr3_aa: CASSFVTSGRGHEQFF

v_call: TRBV11-3
d_call: TRBD1
j_call: TRBJ2-5
clone_size: NA
cdr3_nt: TGTGCCAGCAGCCCAGGACAGGGGGAAGAGACCCAGTACTTC
cdr3_aa: CASSPGQGEETQYF

v_call: TRBV4-1
d_call: TRBD2
j_call: TRBJ2-2
clone_size: NA
cdr3_nt: TGCGCCAGCAGCCAAACCCCCGGGGGGATGAACACCGGGGAGCTGTTTTTT
cdr3_aa: CASSQTPGGMNTGELFF

v_call: TRBV19
d_call: NA
j_call: TRBJ1-3
clone_size: NA
cdr3_nt: TGTGCCAGTAGGATGCGGTCTTCTGGAAACACCATATATTTT
cdr3_aa: CASRMRSSGNTIYF

v_call: TRBV19
d_call: NA
j_call: TRBJ2-6
clone_size: NA
cdr3_nt: TGTGCCAGTAGTCTGAGCTCTGGGGCCAACGTCCTGACTTTC
cdr3_aa: CASSLSSGANVLTF

v_call: TRBV11-2
d_call: NA
j_call: TRBJ1-1
clone_size: NA
cdr3_nt: TGTGCCAGCAGCTCCGGGACATTGAACACTGAAGCTTTCTTT
cdr3_aa: CASSSGTLNTEAFF

v_call: TRBV7-9
d_call: NA
j_call: TRBJ1-2
clone_size: NA
cdr3_nt: TGTGCCAGCAGCTTCGGAGACTCGGCGGTCTATGGCTACACCTTC
cdr3_aa: CASSFGDSAVYGYTF

v_call: TRBV5-1
d_call: TRBD2
j_call: TRBJ2-3
clone_size: NA
cdr3_nt: TGCGCCAGCAGCCCGGGGACTAGCGGGGGTGATACGCAGTATTTT
cdr3_aa: CASSPGTSGGDTQYF

v_call: TRBV5-6
d_call: NA
j_call: TRBJ1-6
clone_size: NA
cdr3_nt: TGTGCCAGCAGCTCACTCACGACAGAGTATAATTCACCCCTCCACTTT
cdr3_aa: CASSSLTTEYNSPLHF